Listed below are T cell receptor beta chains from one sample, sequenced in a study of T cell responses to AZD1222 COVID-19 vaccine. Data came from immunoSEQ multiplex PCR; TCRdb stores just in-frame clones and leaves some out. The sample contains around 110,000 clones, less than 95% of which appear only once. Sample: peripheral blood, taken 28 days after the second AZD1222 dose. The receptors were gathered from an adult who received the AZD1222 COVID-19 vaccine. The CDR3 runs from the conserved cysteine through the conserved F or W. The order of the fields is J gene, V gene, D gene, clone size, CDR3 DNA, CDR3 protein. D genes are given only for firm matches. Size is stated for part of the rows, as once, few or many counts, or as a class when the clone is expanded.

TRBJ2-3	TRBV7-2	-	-	TGTGCCAGCAGCCCCATGGGGCAGATTAGCACAGATACGCAGTATTTT	CASSPMGQISTDTQYF
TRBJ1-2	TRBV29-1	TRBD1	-	TGCAGCGGGACAGGGGCGGACTATGGCTACACCTTC	CSGTGADYGYTF
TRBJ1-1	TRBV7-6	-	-	TGTGCCAGTTGGCGGGGGTCGGGCACTGAAGCTTTCTTT	CASWRGSGTEAFF
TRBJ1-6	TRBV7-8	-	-	TGTGCCAGCAGCGCGGGAGCCCGCTCCTATAATTCACCCCTCCACTTT	CASSAGARSYNSPLHF
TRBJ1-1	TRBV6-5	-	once	TGTGCCAGCACCCCGGTATCGCATGGGAACACTGAAGCTTTCTTT	CASTPVSHGNTEAFF
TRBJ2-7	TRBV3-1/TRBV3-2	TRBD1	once	TGTGCCAGCAGCCACCCGGGACAGAGCTACGAGCAGTACTTC	CASSHPGQSYEQYF
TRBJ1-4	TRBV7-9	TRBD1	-	TGTGCCAGCAGCTCCGTTGGACAGGGCAGTGAAAAACTGTTTTTT	CASSSVGQGSEKLFF
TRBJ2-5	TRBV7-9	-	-	TGTGCCAGCAGCTATGGGGGACCCCAAGAGACCCAGTACTTC	CASSYGGPQETQYF
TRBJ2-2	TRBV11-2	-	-	TGTGCCAGCAGCTTGAGTCCGGGCAGGGCCACCGGGGAGCTGTTTTTT	CASSLSPGRATGELFF
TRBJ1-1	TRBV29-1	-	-	TGCAGTTACAAGGGAAGGGGGACGGCGAACACTGAAGCTTTCTTT	CSYKGRGTANTEAFF
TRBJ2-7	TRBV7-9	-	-	TGTGCCAGCAGCTTAGGTTCCCCGGGTACCTACGAGCAGTACTTC	CASSLGSPGTYEQYF
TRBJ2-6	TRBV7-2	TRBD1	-	TGTGCCAGTGGGACAGGGACCTCTGGGGCCAACGTCCTGACTTTC	CASGTGTSGANVLTF
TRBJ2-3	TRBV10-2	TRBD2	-	TGCGCCAGCAGTGAATGGGCGGGGGGAAGCACAGATACGCAGTATTTT	CASSEWAGGSTDTQYF
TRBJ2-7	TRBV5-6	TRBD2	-	TGTGCCAGCAGCTGGACTAGCGGGGGGCTGAGCTCCTACGAGCAGTACTTC	CASSWTSGGLSSYEQYF
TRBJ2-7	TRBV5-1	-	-	TGCGCCAGCAGGCCAGGGGATCAGATGGGCGAGCAGTACTTC	CASRPGDQMGEQYF
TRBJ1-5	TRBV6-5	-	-	TGTGCCAGCAGTTACGCCAGAAATCAGCCCCAGCATTTT	CASSYARNQPQHF
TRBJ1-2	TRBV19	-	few	TGTGCCAGTAGTAGACAACGGGAACAACCGGGCTACACCTTC	CASSRQREQPGYTF
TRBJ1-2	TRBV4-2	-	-	TGTGCCAGCAGCCAAAGGTCGACAGCCAATAAAGGCTACACCTTC	CASSQRSTANKGYTF
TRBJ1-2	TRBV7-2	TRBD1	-	TGTGCCAGCAGCTTAGGAATCCTCTCCAGGGGGCGAGACTATGGCTACACCTTC	CASSLGILSRGRDYGYTF
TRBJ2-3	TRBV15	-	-	TGTGCCACCAGCAGAGCTCGGCAGGGAGGCTTGGATACGCAGTATTTT	CATSRARQGGLDTQYF
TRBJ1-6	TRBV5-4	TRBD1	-	TGTGCCAGCAGCCGGGACAGGAATTCACCCCTCCACTTT	CASSRDRNSPLHF
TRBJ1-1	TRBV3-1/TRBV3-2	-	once	TGTGCCAGCAGCGATCATCCGAACACTGAAGCTTTCTTT	CASSDHPNTEAFF
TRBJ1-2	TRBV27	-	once	TGTGCCAGCAGTCTGCAGGGTCCTAACTATGGCTACACCTTC	CASSLQGPNYGYTF
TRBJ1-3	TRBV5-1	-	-	TGCGCCAGCAGTACGGACACTAACTCTGGAAACACCATATATTTT	CASSTDTNSGNTIYF
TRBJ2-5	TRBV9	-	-	TGTGCCAGCAGCGTAGGAGGCGGGACGGGGGAGACCCAGTACTTC	CASSVGGGTGETQYF
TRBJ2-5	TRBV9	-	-	TGTGCCAGCAGCGTAGGCATTTCTAGCGAAGAGACCCAGTACTTC	CASSVGISSEETQYF
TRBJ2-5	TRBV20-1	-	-	TGCAGTGCGCGTCACGGGGAGACCCAGTACTTC	CSARHGETQYF
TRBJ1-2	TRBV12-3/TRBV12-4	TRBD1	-	TGTGCCAGCTCGACAGGGAATTATGGCTACACCTTC	CASSTGNYGYTF
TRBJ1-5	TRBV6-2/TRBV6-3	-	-	TGTGCCAGCAGTCCGGTGGGGGGGGATCAGCCCCAGCATTTT	CASSPVGGDQPQHF
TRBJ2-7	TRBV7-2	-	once	TGTGCCAGCAGCTTACGGCAGACCCTCTACGAGCAGTACTTC	CASSLRQTLYEQYF
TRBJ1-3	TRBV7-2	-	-	TGTGCCAGCAGCCTCAGGACCGTCGTGGCCGGAAACACCATATATTTT	CASSLRTVVAGNTIYF
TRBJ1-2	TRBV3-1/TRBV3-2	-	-	TGTGCCAGCAGCCAAGATAGGCTGTCCCCGGGCTACACCTTC	CASSQDRLSPGYTF
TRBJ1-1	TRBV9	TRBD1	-	TGTGCCAGCAGCGTAGCTGGGACAGGAACGAACACTGAAGCTTTCTTT	CASSVAGTGTNTEAFF
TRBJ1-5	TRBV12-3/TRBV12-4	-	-	TGTGCCAGCAGTTTCGCGGGAAATCAGCCCCAGCATTTT	CASSFAGNQPQHF
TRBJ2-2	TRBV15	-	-	TGTGCCACCAGCGAGGGGGGGGCAGGGTACACCGGGGAGCTGTTTTTT	CATSEGGAGYTGELFF
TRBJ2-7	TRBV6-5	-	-	TGTGCCAGCAGTCAATCCTCCTACGAGCAGTACTTC	CASSQSSYEQYF
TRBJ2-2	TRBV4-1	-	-	TGCGCCAGCAGCCTCTTGGGTCGGGGGCAACTGGGCGGGGAGCTGTTTTTT	CASSLLGRGQLGGELFF
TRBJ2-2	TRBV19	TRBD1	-	TGTGCCAGTCATAAAGGACAGGGGAACACCGGGGAGCTGTTTTTT	CASHKGQGNTGELFF
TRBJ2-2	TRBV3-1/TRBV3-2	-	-	TGTGCCAGCAGCCAAGATTACAGTGGGACCGGGGAGCTGTTTTTT	CASSQDYSGTGELFF
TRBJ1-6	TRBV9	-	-	TGTGCCAGCAGCGTAGACAGCCTCGGGTCACCCCTCCACTTT	CASSVDSLGSPLHF